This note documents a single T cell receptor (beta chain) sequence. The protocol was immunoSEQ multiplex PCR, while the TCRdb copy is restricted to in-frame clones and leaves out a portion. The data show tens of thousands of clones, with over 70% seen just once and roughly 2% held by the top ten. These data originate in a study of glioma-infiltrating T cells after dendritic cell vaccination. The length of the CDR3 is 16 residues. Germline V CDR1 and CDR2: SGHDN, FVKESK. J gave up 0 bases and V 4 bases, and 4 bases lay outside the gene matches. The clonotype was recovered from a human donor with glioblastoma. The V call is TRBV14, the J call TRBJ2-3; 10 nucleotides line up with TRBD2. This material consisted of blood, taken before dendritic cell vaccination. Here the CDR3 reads CASSPLAGGSTDTQYF. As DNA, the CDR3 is TGTGCCAGCAGCCCTTTAGCGGGAGGAAGCACAGATACGCAGTATTTT. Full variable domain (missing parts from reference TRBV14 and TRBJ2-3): EAGVTQFPSHSVIEKGQTVTLRCDPISGHDNLYWYRRVMGKEIKFLLHFVKESKQDESGMPNNRFLAERTGGTYSTLKVQPAELEDSGVYFCASSPLAGGSTDTQYFGPGTRLTVL.